What follows are 19 T cell receptor beta chains derived from one specimen sequenced in a study of T cell responses to AZD1222 COVID-19 vaccine. Produced via immunoSEQ multiplex PCR; TCRdb's table is partial and in-frame only. The sample lists nearly 55,000 clones, about 89% occurring once. Material: peripheral blood, obtained 28 days after the second AZD1222 dose. These receptors all stem from an adult who received the AZD1222 COVID-19 vaccine.

The sample holds a few counts of this clone. This chain links TRBV7-9 with TRBJ2-5; TRBD1 is a possible D gene (5 bases). V was clipped by 1 base and J by 5 bases, with 14 bases between them. Germline CDR1 and CDR2: SEHNR and FQNEAQ (reference sequence). This CDR3 is 15 amino acids long. The CDR3 region has the DNA TGTGCCAGCAGCTTAGAGGGCCAGGGATCCGAGACCCAGTACTTC. It encodes CASSLEGQGSETQYF.

The chain has TRBV4-1 and TRBJ2-7; 9 bases line up with TRBD2. Trimming at V came to 4 bases and at J to 4 bases, leaving 8 bases not matched to a gene. The CDR3 has 15 residues. The germline gives CDR1 MGHRA, CDR2 YSYEKL. Written as DNA, the CDR3 is TGCGCCAGCAGCCTCGCAGGCGGGAGGGTATACGAGCAGTACTTC. Amino acids: CASSLAGGRVYEQYF.

The CDR3: CASSYTQGTYGYTF. DNA of the CDR3: TGTGCCAGCAGCTATACTCAGGGTACCTATGGCTACACCTTC. The chain links TRBV13 to TRBJ1-2; tentative D call: TRBD1 (5 bases). The length of the CDR3 is 14 residues. Trimming pared 4 bases from V and 4 bases from J, leaving 13 bases between. CDR1 and CDR2 from the germline V gene are PRHDT and FYEKMQ (reference sequence).

The chain employs TRBV6-5 and TRBJ2-3; D gene ambiguous. Germline CDR1 reads MNHEY; CDR2 reads SVGAGI. Trimming took 11 bases from V and 4 from J, leaving 16 bases between them. This CDR3 comprises 13 residues. In nucleotides, the CDR3 is TGTGCCCTTACGCGGCAGGCCCCAGATACGCAGTATTTT. Translated, it gives CALTRQAPDTQYF.

This clone was recorded a few times. This chain uses TRBV7-9 with TRBJ2-2, with a tentative D call TRBD2 (6 bases). This CDR3 contains 13 residues. Germline-derived CDR1 and CDR2 are SEHNR and FQNEAQ (reference sequence). V lost 4 bases and J 6 bases, leaving 9 bases between the germline ends. CDR3 coding DNA: TGTGCCAGCAGCTCGGGGACTCCCGGGGAGCTGTTTTTT. Translating it yields CASSSGTPGELFF. Based on the CDR3 plus reference TRBV7-9 and TRBJ2-2, the full variable domain is DTGVSQNPRHKITKRGQNVTFRCDPISEHNRLYWYRQTLGQGPEFLTYFQNEAQLEKSRLLSDRFSAERPKGSFSTLEIQRTEQGDSAMYLCASSSGTPGELFFGEGSRLTVL.

This chain links TRBV7-2 with TRBJ2-7; D is unclear. There are 14 residues in the CDR3. The germline V gene encodes CDR1 SGHTA and CDR2 FQGNSA. The V and J ends lost 0 bases and 1 base respectively, with 7 bases between them. The CDR3: CASSLAIQSYEQYF. In nucleotides, the CDR3 is TGTGCCAGCAGCTTAGCTATACAGTCCTACGAGCAGTACTTC. The full variable domain, in which reference TRBV7-2 and TRBJ2-7 provide the parts outside the CDR3, is GAGVSQSPSNKVTEKGKDVELRCDPISGHTALYWYRQSLGQGLEFLIYFQGNSAPDKSGLPSDRFSAERTGGSVSTLTIQRTQQEDSAVYLCASSLAIQSYEQYFGPGTRLTVT.

The genes are TRBV7-9 and TRBJ2-5, with D possibly TRBD1 on 5 matching bases. The CDR3 totals 16 residues. V shed 0 bases and J shed 3 bases, with 14 bases lying between them. The V gene's germline CDR1 is SEHNR and CDR2 FQNEAQ (reference sequence). The CDR3 reads CASSLAREVIKETQYF. For the CDR3, the DNA is TGTGCCAGCAGCTTAGCCAGGGAAGTAATTAAAGAGACCCAGTACTTC.

In its sample, this clone was seen once. The chain has TRBV19 and TRBJ1-2; D call uncertain. Germline assignment: CDR1 LNHDA and CDR2 SQIVND (reference sequence). The CDR3 is 12 amino acids. Trimming cost V 5 bases and J 2 bases, with 6 bases left between them. The CDR3 DNA sequence: TGTGCCAGTAGTCCAGGCAACTATGGCTACACCTTC. Translating it yields CASSPGNYGYTF.

This chain uses TRBV4-1 with TRBJ1-1, with 8 bases identical to TRBD1. There are 17 residues in the CDR3. V dropped 4 bases and J dropped 4; count of bases not matched to a gene: 14. CDR1 is MGHRA, CDR2 YSYEKL, per germline. The CDR3 spells CASSPLPQGAARTEAFF. In nucleotides, the CDR3 is TGCGCCAGCAGCCCCCTCCCCCAGGGGGCGGCTCGCACTGAAGCTTTCTTT.

This chain links TRBV30 with TRBJ2-1; D is unresolved. The CDR3 runs 12 residues. With 0 bases removed from V and 6 bases from J, the gap between germline ends came to 6 bases. Germline V gene data show CDR1 as GTSNPN and CDR2 as SVGIG (reference sequence). CDR3: CAWSVGVNEQFF. CDR3 bases: TGTGCCTGGAGTGTAGGTGTCAATGAGCAGTTCTTC.

The genes are TRBV30 and TRBJ2-5, with a tentative D call TRBD1 (6 bases). The V gene lost 5 bases and the J gene lost 2 bases, with 12 bases spanning the gap. Germline CDR1 GTSNPN, CDR2 SVGIG (reference sequence). The CDR3 is made up of 13 amino acids. CDR3: CAWGPGHQETQYF. CDR3 bases: TGTGCCTGGGGCCCGGGACATCAAGAGACCCAGTACTTC.

This rearrangement joins TRBV27 to TRBJ1-5; the D is unclear. The CDR3 is 14 amino acids. Germline V CDR1 and CDR2: MNHEY, SMNVEV (reference sequence). The ends were cut back, 4 bases at V and 0 bases at J, with 7 bases in the middle. DNA of the CDR3: TGTGCCAGCAGTTCCGGAGGTAGCAATCAGCCCCAGCATTTT. Translated, it gives CASSSGGSNQPQHF.

The CDR3, as DNA: TGTGCCACCAGCAGAGAAACGACCATAGCGGGCACTGAAGCTTTCTTT. Protein: CATSRETTIAGTEAFF. The chain employs TRBV15 and TRBJ1-1; the D is unclear. Trimming shortened V by 0 bases and J by 4 bases, and 15 bases separated the two germline ends. The CDR3 totals 16 residues. Per germline, CDR1 LNHNV and CDR2 YYDKDF (reference sequence).

This clone was recorded once. The chain combines TRBV12-3 or TRBV12-4 with TRBJ1-5; perhaps TRBD1 as D (6 bases). The CDR3 covers 13 residues. V lost 3 bases to trimming and J lost 12 bases, with 15 bases between them. CDR3 region: CASSFEQGGLQHF. CDR3 DNA sequence: TGTGCCAGCAGTTTTGAACAGGGAGGTCTCCAGCATTTT.

This clone has just a few counts. The genes are TRBV2 and TRBJ1-4, with D hard to call. The CDR3 has 14 residues. The germline V and J ends were trimmed by 8 bases and 8 bases, with 18 bases remaining between them. Germline V gene data show CDR1 as SNHLY and CDR2 as FYNNEI. The CDR3 DNA reads as TGTGCCAGCTCTGTAAACGGTCGGAGGGAAAAACTGTTTTTT. It yields the protein CASSVNGRREKLFF. Full variable domain (remainder filled in from reference TRBV2 and TRBJ1-4): EPEVTQTPSHQVTQMGQEVILRCVPISNHLYFYWYRQILGQKVEFLVSFYNNEISEKSEIFDDQFSVERPDGSNFTLKIRSTKLEDSAMYFCASSVNGRREKLFFGSGTQLSVL.

This clone was seen only once. The chain links TRBV19 to TRBJ2-1, with D perhaps TRBD2 (5 bases). The V and J ends lost 6 bases and 9 bases respectively, with 12 bases between them. Germline V gene data show CDR1 as LNHDA and CDR2 as SQIVND (reference sequence). The CDR3 runs to 12 residues. The CDR3: CASSGPGGEQFF. The CDR3 coding sequence is TGTGCCAGTAGCGGGCCCGGAGGTGAGCAGTTCTTC.

V is TRBV24-1 and J is TRBJ2-1; possible D gene TRBD2, 6 bases. CDR1 and CDR2 (germline): KGHDR, SFDVKD. There are 15 residues in the CDR3. Trimming shortened V by 0 bases and J by 10 bases, and 15 bases separated the two germline ends. For the CDR3, the DNA is TGTGCCACCAGTGATTTGCGGCGGGGAGGTATGGAGCAGTTCTTC. Encoded protein: CATSDLRRGGMEQFF.

This chain joins TRBV6-5 and TRBJ2-1; 11 nucleotides match TRBD2. This CDR3 comprises 13 residues. V shed 10 bases and J 5 bases; nucleotides not matched to a gene: 4. Germline V gives CDR1 MNHEY, CDR2 SVGAGI. The CDR3 bases are TGTGCCATTAGACTAGCGGGGAACAATGAGCAGTTCTTC. This codes for CAIRLAGNNEQFF.

V is TRBV6-2 or TRBV6-3 and J is TRBJ1-2; D ambiguous. This CDR3 is built from 11 residues. CDR1 and CDR2 from the germline V gene are MNHEY and SVGEGT. The V end lost 2 bases, the J end lost 2 bases, and 0 bases lay between the germline ends. CDR3 DNA sequence: TGTGCCAGCAGTTACAACTATGGCTACACCTTC. Residues: CASSYNYGYTF.